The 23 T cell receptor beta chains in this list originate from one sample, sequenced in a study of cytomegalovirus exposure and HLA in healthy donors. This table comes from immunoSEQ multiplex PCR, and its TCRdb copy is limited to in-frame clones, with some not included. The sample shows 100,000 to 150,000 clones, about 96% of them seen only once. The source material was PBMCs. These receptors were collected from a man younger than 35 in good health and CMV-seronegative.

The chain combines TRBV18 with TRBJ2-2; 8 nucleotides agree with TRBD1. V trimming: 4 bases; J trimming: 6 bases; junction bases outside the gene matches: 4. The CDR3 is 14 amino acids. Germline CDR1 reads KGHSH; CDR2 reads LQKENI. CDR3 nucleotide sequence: TGTGCCAGCTCACGGTCGGGACAGGCCGGGGAGCTGTTTTTT. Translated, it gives CASSRSGQAGELFF. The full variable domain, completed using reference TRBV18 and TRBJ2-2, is NAGVMQNPRHLVRRRGQEARLRCSPMKGHSHVYWYRQLPEEGLKFMVYLQKENIIDESGMPKERFSAEFPKEGPSILRIQQVVRGDSAAYFCASSRSGQAGELFFGEGSRLTVL.

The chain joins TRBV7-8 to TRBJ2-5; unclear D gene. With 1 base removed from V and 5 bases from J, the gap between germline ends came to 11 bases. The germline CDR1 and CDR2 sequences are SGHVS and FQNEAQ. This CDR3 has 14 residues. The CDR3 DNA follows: TGTGCCAGCAGCTTAGTGCGGTACTTGGAGACCCAGTACTTC. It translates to CASSLVRYLETQYF.

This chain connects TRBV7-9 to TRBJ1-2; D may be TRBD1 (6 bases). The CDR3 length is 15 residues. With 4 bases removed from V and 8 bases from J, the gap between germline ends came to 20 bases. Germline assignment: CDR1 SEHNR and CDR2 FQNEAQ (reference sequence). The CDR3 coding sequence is TGTGCCAGCAGCTCTTCAGGGGAAACGAGGAAGGGCTACACCTTC. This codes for CASSSSGETRKGYTF.

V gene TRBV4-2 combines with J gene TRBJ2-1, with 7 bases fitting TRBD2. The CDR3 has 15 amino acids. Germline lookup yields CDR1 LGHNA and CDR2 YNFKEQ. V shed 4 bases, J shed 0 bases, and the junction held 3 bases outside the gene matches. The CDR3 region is CASSPGGGSYNEQFF. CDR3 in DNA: TGTGCCAGCAGCCCGGGCGGGGGCTCCTACAATGAGCAGTTCTTC.

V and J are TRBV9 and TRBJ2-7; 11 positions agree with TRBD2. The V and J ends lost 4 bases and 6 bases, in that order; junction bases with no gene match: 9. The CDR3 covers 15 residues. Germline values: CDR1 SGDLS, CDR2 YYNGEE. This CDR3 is CASSPLLAGDTEQYF. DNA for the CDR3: TGTGCCAGCAGCCCTCTACTAGCGGGAGATACCGAGCAGTACTTC. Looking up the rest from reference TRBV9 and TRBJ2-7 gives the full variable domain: DSGVTQTPKHLITATGQRVTLRCSPRSGDLSVYWYQQSLDQGLQFLIQYYNGEERAKGNILERFSAQQFPDLHSELNLSSLELGDSALYFCASSPLLAGDTEQYFGPGTRLTVT.

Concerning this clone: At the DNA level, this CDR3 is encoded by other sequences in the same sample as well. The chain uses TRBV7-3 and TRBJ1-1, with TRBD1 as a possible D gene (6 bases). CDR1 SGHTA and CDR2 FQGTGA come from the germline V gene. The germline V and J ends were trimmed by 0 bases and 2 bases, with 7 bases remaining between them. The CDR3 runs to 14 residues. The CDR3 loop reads CASSLTGGNTEAFF. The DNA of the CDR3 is TGTGCCAGCAGCTTAACAGGGGGAAACACTGAAGCTTTCTTT.

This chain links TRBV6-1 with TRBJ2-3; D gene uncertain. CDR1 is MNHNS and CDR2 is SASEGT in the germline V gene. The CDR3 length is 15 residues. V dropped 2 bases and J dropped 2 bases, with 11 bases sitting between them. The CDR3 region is CASSERALVTDTQYF. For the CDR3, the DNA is TGTGCCAGCAGTGAACGAGCGCTAGTCACAGATACGCAGTATTTT.

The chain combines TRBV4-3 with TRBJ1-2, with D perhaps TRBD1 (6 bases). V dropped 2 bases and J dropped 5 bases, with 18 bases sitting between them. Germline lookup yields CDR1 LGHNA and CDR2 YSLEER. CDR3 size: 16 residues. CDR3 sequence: CASSQHLQGPPYGYTF. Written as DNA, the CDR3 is TGCGCCAGCAGCCAACATTTACAGGGACCCCCTTATGGCTACACCTTC.

The CDR3 nucleotides are TGTGCCAGCAGCCAAGCGATAACGCGGGTTTCCTACGAGCAGTACTTC. Amino acid sequence: CASSQAITRVSYEQYF. V and J are TRBV4-2 and TRBJ2-7, with TRBD2 as a possible D gene (5 bases). Germline V CDR1 and CDR2: LGHNA, YNFKEQ. The ends were cut back, 1 base at V and 1 base at J, with 14 bases in the middle. This CDR3 has 16 amino acids.

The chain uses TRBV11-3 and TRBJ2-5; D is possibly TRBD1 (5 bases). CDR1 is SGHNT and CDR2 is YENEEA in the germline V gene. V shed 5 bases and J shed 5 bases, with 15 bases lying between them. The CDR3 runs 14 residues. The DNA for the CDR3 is TGTGCCAGCAGCCGGGCAGGGTTCGGTGAGACCCAGTACTTC. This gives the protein CASSRAGFGETQYF.

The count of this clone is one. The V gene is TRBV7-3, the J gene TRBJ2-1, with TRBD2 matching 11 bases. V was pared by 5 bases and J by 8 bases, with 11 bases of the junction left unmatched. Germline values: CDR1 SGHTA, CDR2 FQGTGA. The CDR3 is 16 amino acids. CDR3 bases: TGTGCCAGCAGCCCCGCTAGCGGGAGGCGTTTCGATGAGCAGTTCTTC. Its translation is CASSPASGRRFDEQFF.

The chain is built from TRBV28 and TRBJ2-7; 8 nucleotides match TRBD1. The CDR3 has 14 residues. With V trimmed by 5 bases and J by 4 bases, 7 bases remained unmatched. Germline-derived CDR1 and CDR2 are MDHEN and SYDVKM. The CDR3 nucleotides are TGTGCCAGCAGTGAACAGGGGGTAGCTTACGAGCAGTACTTC. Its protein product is CASSEQGVAYEQYF.

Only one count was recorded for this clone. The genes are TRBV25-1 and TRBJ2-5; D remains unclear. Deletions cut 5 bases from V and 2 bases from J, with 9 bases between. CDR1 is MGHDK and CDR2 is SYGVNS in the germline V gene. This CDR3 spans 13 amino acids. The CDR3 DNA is TGTGCCAGCAGTATAAATCCGCAAGAGACCCAGTACTTC. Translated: CASSINPQETQYF.

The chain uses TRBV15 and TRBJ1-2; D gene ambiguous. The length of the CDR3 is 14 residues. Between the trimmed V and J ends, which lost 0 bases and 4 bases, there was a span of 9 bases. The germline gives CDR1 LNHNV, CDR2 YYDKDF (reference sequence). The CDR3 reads CATSRDRQVYGYTF. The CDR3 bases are TGTGCCACCAGCAGAGATCGGCAGGTCTATGGCTACACCTTC. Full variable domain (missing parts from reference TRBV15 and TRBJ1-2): DAMVIQNPRYQVTQFGKPVTLSCSQTLNHNVMYWYQQKSSQAPKLLFHYYDKDFNNEADTPDNFQSRRPNTSFCFLDIRSPGLGDTAMYLCATSRDRQVYGYTFGSGTRLTVV.

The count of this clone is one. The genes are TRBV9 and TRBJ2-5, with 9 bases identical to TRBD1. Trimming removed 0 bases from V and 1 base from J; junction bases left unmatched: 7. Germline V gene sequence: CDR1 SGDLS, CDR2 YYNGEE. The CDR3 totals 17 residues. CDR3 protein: CASSVAPGQGGQETQYF. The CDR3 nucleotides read TGTGCCAGCAGCGTAGCTCCGGGACAGGGCGGCCAAGAGACCCAGTACTTC.

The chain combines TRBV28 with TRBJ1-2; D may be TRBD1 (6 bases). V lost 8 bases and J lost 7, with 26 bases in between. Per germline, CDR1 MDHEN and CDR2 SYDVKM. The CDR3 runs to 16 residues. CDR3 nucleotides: TGTGCCAGCCTACCGCCTGGGGGCAGCCCTATCCCTGGCTACACCTTC. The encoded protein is CASLPPGGSPIPGYTF.

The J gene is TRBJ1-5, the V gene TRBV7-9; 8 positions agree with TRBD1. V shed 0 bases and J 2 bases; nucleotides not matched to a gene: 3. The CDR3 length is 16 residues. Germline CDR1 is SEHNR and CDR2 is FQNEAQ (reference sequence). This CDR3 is CASSLAAGGRNQPQHF. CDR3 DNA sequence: TGTGCCAGCAGCTTAGCGGCAGGGGGCCGCAATCAGCCCCAGCATTTT. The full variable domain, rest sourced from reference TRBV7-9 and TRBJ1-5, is DTGVSQNPRHKITKRGQNVTFRCDPISEHNRLYWYRQTLGQGPEFLTYFQNEAQLEKSRLLSDRFSAERPKGSFSTLEIQRTEQGDSAMYLCASSLAAGGRNQPQHFGDGTRLSIL.

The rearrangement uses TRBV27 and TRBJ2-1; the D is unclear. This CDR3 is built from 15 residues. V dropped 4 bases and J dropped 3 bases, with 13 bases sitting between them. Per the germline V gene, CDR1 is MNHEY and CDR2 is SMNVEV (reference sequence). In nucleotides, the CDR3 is TGTGCCAGCAGTTCCCCTACCTGGTACTACAATGAGCAGTTCTTC. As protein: CASSSPTWYYNEQFF.

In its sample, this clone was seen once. CDR3 amino acids: CASSPSGVQSLSYEQYF. The CDR3 bases are TGCGCCAGCAGCCCTTCGGGAGTCCAGAGCCTTTCCTACGAGCAGTACTTC. V usage is TRBV5-1 and J usage is TRBJ2-7, with D possibly TRBD2 on 6 matching bases. V shed 4 bases and J shed 1 base, with 21 bases lying between them. CDR1 SGHRS and CDR2 YFSETQ come from the germline V gene. CDR3 length equals 17 residues.

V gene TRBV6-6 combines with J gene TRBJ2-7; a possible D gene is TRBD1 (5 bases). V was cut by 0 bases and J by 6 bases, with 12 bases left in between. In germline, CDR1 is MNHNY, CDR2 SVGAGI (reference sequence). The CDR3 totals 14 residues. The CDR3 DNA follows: TGTGCCAGCAGTTACTCCCGCAGGGCGAGCGAGCAGTACTTC. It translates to CASSYSRRASEQYF.

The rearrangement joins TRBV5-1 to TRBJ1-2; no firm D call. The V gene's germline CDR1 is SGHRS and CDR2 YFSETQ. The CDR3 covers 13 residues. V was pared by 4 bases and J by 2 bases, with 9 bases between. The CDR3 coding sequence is TGCGCCAGCAGCGCGACTCTAAACTATGGCTACACCTTC. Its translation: CASSATLNYGYTF.

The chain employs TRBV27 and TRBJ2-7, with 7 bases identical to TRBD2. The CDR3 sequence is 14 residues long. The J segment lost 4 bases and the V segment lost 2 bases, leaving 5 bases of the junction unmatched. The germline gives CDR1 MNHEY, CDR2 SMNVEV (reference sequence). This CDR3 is CASSLRGRVYEQYF. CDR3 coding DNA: TGTGCCAGCAGTTTAAGAGGGAGGGTTTACGAGCAGTACTTC.

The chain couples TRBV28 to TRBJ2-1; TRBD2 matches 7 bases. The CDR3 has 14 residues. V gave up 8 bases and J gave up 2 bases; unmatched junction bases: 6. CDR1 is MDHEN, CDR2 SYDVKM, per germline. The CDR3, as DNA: TGTGCCAGCCGTGGGGGGGGACCCTACAATGAGCAGTTCTTC. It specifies CASRGGGPYNEQFF. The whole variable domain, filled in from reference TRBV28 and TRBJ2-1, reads DVKVTQSSRYLVKRTGEKVFLECVQDMDHENMFWYRQDPGLGLRLIYFSYDVKMKEKGDIPEGYSVSREKKERFSLILESASTNQTSMYLCASRGGGPYNEQFFGPGTRLTVL.